These 23 T cell receptor beta chains were all obtained from the same sample, sequenced in a study of blood T cell repertoires in COVID-19. The protocol was immunoSEQ multiplex PCR, while the TCRdb copy is restricted to in-frame clones and leaves out a portion. The repertoire holds roughly 250,000 clones, with about nine tenths as singletons. The sequencing input was PBMCs or T cells enriched from blood (not recorded which). Receptor source: a woman aged 45-65 years who had recovered from COVID-19.

CDR3 sequence: CASSSSRGNEQFF. The CDR3 coding sequence is TGTGCCAGCAGCTCATCCCGGGGAAATGAGCAGTTCTTC. The V gene is TRBV7-2, the J gene TRBJ2-1; D perhaps matches TRBD2 (5 bases). From germline, CDR1 is SGHTA and CDR2 FQGNSA. Trimming took off 4 bases at V and 7 bases at J, with 11 bases between the two ends. The CDR3 runs to 13 residues.

This rearrangement joins TRBV6-7 to TRBJ2-1; 13 bases map to TRBD2. TRBV6-7 carries the ORF label, with uncertain function. The CDR3 contains 16 residues. The trim removed 6 bases at V and 8 bases at J, leaving 10 bases unmatched. CDR3 DNA: TGTGCCAGCAGATATGGACTAGCGGGAGTACGATATGAGCAGTTCTTC. This codes for CASRYGLAGVRYEQFF.

The chain employs TRBV30 and TRBJ2-1, with a weak D call TRBD1 (6 bases). The length of the CDR3 is 14 residues. Trimming removed 4 bases from V and 2 bases from J, with 12 bases in between. Germline CDR1 GTSNPN, CDR2 SVGIG (reference sequence). DNA of the CDR3: TGTGCCTGGAATTGGGACAACACCTACAATGAGCAGTTCTTC. Translated: CAWNWDNTYNEQFF.

The chain couples TRBV10-3 to TRBJ2-5; possibly TRBD1 for D (5 bases). Per germline, CDR1 ENHRY and CDR2 SYGVKD. V dropped 6 bases and J dropped 7 bases, with 12 bases sitting between them. The CDR3 has 12 residues. CDR3 DNA sequence: TGTGCCATCAGCAAAGAAAGGGGGACCCAGTACTTC. Residues: CAISKERGTQYF.

The chain uses TRBV27 and TRBJ1-6, with TRBD1 as a possible D gene (5 bases). Germline CDR1 is MNHEY and CDR2 is SMNVEV (reference sequence). The V and J ends lost 2 bases and 9 bases respectively, with 8 bases between them. This CDR3 has 13 residues. CDR3 DNA sequence: TGTGCCAGCAGTTTAGATAGGGGTTCACCCCTCCACTTT. Encoded protein: CASSLDRGSPLHF.

The chain joins TRBV18 to TRBJ2-2; 13 bases match TRBD2. This CDR3 region has 20 residues. V gave up 3 bases and J gave up 6 bases; unmatched junction bases: 16. The germline gives CDR1 KGHSH, CDR2 LQKENI. This CDR3 reads CASSPSQIGLAGAVPGELFF. The DNA for the CDR3 is TGTGCCAGCTCACCTTCACAAATCGGACTAGCGGGAGCCGTGCCCGGGGAGCTGTTTTTT.

This clone was seen a single time. The chain recombines TRBV4-2 with TRBJ1-4, with 10 positions matching TRBD1. Germline assignment: CDR1 LGHNA and CDR2 YNFKEQ. The J segment lost 6 bases and the V segment lost 3 bases, leaving 10 bases of the junction unmatched. The CDR3 length is 17 residues. In DNA form, the CDR3 reads TGTGCCAGCAGCCAGACGGCGGCCGGGACAGGGGATGAAAAACTGTTTTTT. It codes for CASSQTAAGTGDEKLFF.

The genes are TRBV7-3 and TRBJ2-3, with 11 nucleotides matching TRBD2. V gave up 5 bases and J gave up 6 bases; unmatched junction bases: 1. This CDR3 has 13 residues. CDR1 is SGHTA and CDR2 is FQGTGA in the germline V gene. The CDR3 DNA is TGTGCCAGCAGCCGACTAGCGGGGGATACGCAGTATTTT. This sequence encodes CASSRLAGDTQYF.

Regarding this clone: Other DNA variants within this sample encode the same CDR3. This chain uses TRBV11-3 with TRBJ2-1; a possible D gene is TRBD2 (5 bases). CDR1 and CDR2 (germline): SGHNT, YENEEA. This CDR3 has 13 residues. V gave up 4 bases and J gave up 4 bases, with 8 bases separating them. DNA for the CDR3: TGTGCCAGCAGCTCCGGACTGTACAATGAGCAGTTCTTC. It specifies CASSSGLYNEQFF.

The chain couples TRBV7-2 to TRBJ2-1, with a weak D call TRBD2 (6 bases). CDR3 size: 13 residues. Looked up from germline, CDR1 is SGHTA and CDR2 is FQGNSA. V was cut by 8 bases and J by 6 bases, with 14 bases left in between. This CDR3 reads CASAETSVNEQFF. The DNA for the CDR3 is TGTGCCAGCGCCGAGACTAGTGTCAATGAGCAGTTCTTC.

The chain has TRBV18 and TRBJ1-1; D unclear. Deletions cut 3 bases from V and 7 bases from J, with 12 bases between. The length of the CDR3 is 13 residues. Germline lookup yields CDR1 KGHSH and CDR2 LQKENI. The DNA of the CDR3 is TGTGCCAGCTCACCGGGCAGCCTGCTTGAAGCTTTCTTT. Its protein product is CASSPGSLLEAFF.

The chain couples TRBV14 to TRBJ2-7; D gene uncertain. Germline CDR1 reads SGHDN; CDR2 reads FVKESK. The CDR3 is 13 residues long. Trimming stripped 1 base from V and 3 bases from J, with 7 bases between. Written as DNA, the CDR3 is TGTGCCAGCAGCCAAGTCCGGTACTACGAGCAGTACTTC. It encodes CASSQVRYYEQYF.

Here the CDR3 DNA reads TGCGCCAGCAGTTGGGGACAGGGGGAAACCTACGAGCAGTACTTC. This gives the protein CASSWGQGETYEQYF. V gene TRBV4-1 combines with J gene TRBJ2-7; 11 bases agree with TRBD1. CDR1 is MGHRA and CDR2 is YSYEKL in the germline V gene. Trimming cost V 6 bases and J 2 bases; bases outside gene matches: 6. CDR3 length: 15 amino acids.

The chain joins TRBV6-2 or TRBV6-3 to TRBJ2-4, with a weak D call TRBD1 (5 bases). Trimming took off 5 bases at V and 0 bases at J, with 11 bases between the two ends. The CDR3 is made up of 15 amino acids. CDR1 and CDR2 (germline): MNHEY, SVGEGT. DNA for the CDR3: TGTGCCAGCAGTGGACACGCACTAGCCAAAAACATTCAGTACTTC. Its translation: CASSGHALAKNIQYF.

The rearrangement joins TRBV20-1 to TRBJ1-6; unclear D gene. Germline V CDR1 and CDR2: DFQATT, SNEGSKA (reference sequence). Trimming removed 3 bases at V and 12 bases at J, with 18 bases between. The length of the CDR3 is 14 residues. This CDR3 is CSASANMAPGPLHF. CDR3 coding DNA: TGCAGTGCTAGTGCCAACATGGCCCCGGGACCCCTCCACTTT.

The J gene is TRBJ2-5, the V gene TRBV2; 8 nucleotides agree with TRBD1. The CDR3 loop spans 13 amino acids. J gave up 4 bases and V 11 bases, and 9 bases lay outside the gene matches. The germline CDR1 and CDR2 sequences are SNHLY and FYNNEI. CDR3 protein: CADRGRIGETQYF. DNA of the CDR3: TGTGCCGACAGGGGTAGGATTGGAGAGACCCAGTACTTC.

This chain links TRBV15 with TRBJ2-3, with TRBD2 identical over 14 bases. The CDR3 is 18 residues long. Trimming at V came to 5 bases and at J to 3 bases, leaving 10 bases not matched to a gene. Germline CDR1 LNHNV, CDR2 YYDKDF (reference sequence). CDR3 nucleotides: TGTGCCACCAGCGGGCGCGAGACTAGCGGGAGGGGGACAGATACGCAGTATTTT. It translates to CATSGRETSGRGTDTQYF.

The rearrangement joins TRBV14 to TRBJ2-1; D remains ambiguous. Germline-derived CDR1 and CDR2 are SGHDN and FVKESK. V lost 3 bases and J lost 4, with 7 bases in between. The CDR3 consists of 13 residues. For the CDR3, the DNA is TGTGCCAGCAGCCAGGCTTATTACAATGAGCAGTTCTTC. This sequence encodes CASSQAYYNEQFF.

The sample holds a few counts of this clone. The chain combines TRBV28 with TRBJ2-4; D is possibly TRBD2 (7 bases). V was pared by 6 bases and J by 8 bases, with 17 bases between. CDR3 size: 14 residues. CDR1 and CDR2 (germline): MDHEN, SYDVKM. The CDR3 is CASRSGGVKDIQYF. The CDR3 region has the DNA TGTGCCAGCAGGTCGGGGGGCGTTAAGGACATTCAGTACTTC.

The chain couples TRBV5-1 to TRBJ2-2, with 7 bases that match TRBD2. CDR1 and CDR2 (germline): SGHRS, YFSETQ. This CDR3 has 15 residues. Trimming cost V 2 bases and J 1 base; bases outside gene matches: 2. CDR3 in amino acids: CASSFPSGNTGELFF. The CDR3 DNA is TGCGCCAGCAGCTTTCCTAGCGGGAACACCGGGGAGCTGTTTTTT.

V and J are TRBV27 and TRBJ1-1; D is ambiguous. From germline, CDR1 is MNHEY and CDR2 SMNVEV (reference sequence). CDR3 length: 13 amino acids. Trimming left V 3 bases short and J 1 base short, with 6 bases between. The CDR3 DNA reads TGTGCCAGCAGTTTTCGGAGGAACACTGAAGCTTTCTTT. Its protein product is CASSFRRNTEAFF.

The chain carries TRBV18 and TRBJ2-2; D might be TRBD1 (5 bases). V was pared by 2 bases and J by 11 bases, with 12 bases between. From germline, CDR1 is KGHSH and CDR2 LQKENI. The CDR3 consists of 13 residues. CDR3: CASSPSMGQELFF. The CDR3 coding sequence is TGTGCCAGCTCACCAAGTATGGGGCAAGAGCTGTTTTTT.

V gene TRBV11-2 combines with J gene TRBJ1-2; 7 nucleotides align to TRBD1. CDR3 length: 13 residues. V lost 5 bases and J lost 5; bases outside the gene matches: 5. In germline, CDR1 is SGHAT, CDR2 FQNNGV. CDR3 sequence: CASSRDRIYGYTF. CDR3 DNA: TGTGCCAGCAGCCGGGACAGAATTTATGGCTACACCTTC.